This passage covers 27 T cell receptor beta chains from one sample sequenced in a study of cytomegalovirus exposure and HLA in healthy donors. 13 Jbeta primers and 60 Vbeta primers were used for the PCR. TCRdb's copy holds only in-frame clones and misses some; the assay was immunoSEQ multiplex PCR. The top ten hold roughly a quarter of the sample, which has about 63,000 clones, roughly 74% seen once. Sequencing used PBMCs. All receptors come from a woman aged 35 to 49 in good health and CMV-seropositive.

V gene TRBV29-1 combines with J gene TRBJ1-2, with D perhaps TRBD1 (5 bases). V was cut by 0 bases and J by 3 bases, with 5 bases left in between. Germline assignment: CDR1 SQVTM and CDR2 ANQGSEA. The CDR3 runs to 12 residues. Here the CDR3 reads CSVEDRDYGYTF. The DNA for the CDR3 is TGCAGCGTTGAAGACAGGGACTATGGCTACACCTTC.

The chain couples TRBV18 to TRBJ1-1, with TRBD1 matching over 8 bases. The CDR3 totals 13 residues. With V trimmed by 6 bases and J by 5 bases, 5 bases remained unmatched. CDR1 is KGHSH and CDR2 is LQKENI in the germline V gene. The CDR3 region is CASSPRQGTEAFF. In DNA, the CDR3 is TGTGCCAGCTCTCCTCGACAGGGGACTGAAGCTTTCTTT.

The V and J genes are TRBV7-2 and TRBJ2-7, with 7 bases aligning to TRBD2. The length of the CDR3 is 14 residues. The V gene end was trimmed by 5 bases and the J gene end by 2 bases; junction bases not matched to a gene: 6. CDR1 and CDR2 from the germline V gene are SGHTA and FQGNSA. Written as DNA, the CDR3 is TGTGCCAGCAGCCTCAGGGAGGGCCCCTACGAGCAGTACTTC. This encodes CASSLREGPYEQYF.

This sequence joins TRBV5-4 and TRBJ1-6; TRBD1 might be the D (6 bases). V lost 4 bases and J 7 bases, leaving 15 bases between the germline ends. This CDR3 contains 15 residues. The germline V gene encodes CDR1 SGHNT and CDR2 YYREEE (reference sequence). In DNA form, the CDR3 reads TGTGCCAGCAGCACCTGGGACACCAGGAATTCACCCCTCCACTTT. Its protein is CASSTWDTRNSPLHF.

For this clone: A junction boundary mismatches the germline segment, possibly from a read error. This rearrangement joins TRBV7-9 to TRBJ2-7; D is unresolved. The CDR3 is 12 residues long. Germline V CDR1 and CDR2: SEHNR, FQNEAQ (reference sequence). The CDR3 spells CSSSPDTYEQYF. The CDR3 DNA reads TGTTCCAGCAGCCCCGACACCTACGAGCAGTACTTC. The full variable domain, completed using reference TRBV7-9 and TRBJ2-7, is DTGVSQNPRHKITKRGQNVTFRCDPISEHNRLYWYRQTLGQGPEFLTYFQNEAQLEKSRLLSDRFSAERPKGSFSTLEIQRTEQGDSAMYLCSSSPDTYEQYFGPGTRLTVT.

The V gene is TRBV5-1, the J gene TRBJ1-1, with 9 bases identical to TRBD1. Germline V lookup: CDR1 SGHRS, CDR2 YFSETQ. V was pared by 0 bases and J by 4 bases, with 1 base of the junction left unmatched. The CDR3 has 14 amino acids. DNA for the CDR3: TGCGCCAGCAGCTTGGAGACAGGGGGCACTGAAGCTTTCTTT. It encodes CASSLETGGTEAFF.

The CDR3 DNA sequence: TGTGCCAGTAGTATGACAGTCGTTTTTAGCAATCAGCCCCAGCATTTT. Its translation is CASSMTVVFSNQPQHF. This sequence joins TRBV19 and TRBJ1-5; maybe TRBD1 (5 bases). The CDR3 loop spans 16 amino acids. CDR1 and CDR2 from the germline V gene are LNHDA and SQIVND (reference sequence). Trimming shortened V by 3 bases and J by 0 bases, and 12 bases separated the two germline ends.

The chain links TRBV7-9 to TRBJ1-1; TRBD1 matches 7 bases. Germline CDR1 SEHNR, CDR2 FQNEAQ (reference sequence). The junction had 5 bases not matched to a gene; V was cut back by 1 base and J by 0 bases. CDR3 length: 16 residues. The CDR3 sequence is CASSLGAGGLNTEAFF. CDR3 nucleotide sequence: TGTGCCAGCAGCTTAGGGGCAGGGGGTCTGAACACTGAAGCTTTCTTT.

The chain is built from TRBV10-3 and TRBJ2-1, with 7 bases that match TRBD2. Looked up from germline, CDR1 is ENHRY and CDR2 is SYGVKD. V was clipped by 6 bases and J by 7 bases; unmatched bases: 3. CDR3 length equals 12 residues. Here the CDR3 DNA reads TGTGCCATCAGCCCCGGGGGGAATGAGCAGTTCTTC. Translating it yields CAISPGGNEQFF.

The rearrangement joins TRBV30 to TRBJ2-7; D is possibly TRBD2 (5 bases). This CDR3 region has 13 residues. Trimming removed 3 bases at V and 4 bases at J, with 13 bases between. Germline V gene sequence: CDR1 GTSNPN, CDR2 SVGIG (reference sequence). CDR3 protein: CAWSPRAGYEQYF. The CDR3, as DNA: TGTGCCTGGAGCCCGAGGGCAGGTTACGAGCAGTACTTC.

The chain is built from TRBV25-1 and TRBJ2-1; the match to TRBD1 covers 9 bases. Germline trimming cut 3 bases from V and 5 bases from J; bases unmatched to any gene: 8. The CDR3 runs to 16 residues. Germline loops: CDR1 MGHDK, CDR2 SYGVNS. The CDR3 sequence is CASSEWGQGLNNEQFF. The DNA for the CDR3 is TGTGCCAGCAGTGAGTGGGGACAGGGTCTAAACAATGAGCAGTTCTTC.

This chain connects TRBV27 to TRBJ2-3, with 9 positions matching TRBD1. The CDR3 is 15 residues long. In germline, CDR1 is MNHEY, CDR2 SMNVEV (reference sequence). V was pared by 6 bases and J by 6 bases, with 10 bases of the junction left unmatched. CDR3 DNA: TGTGCCAGCAGGGACTGGGGACAGGGAACTGATACGCAGTATTTT. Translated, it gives CASRDWGQGTDTQYF.

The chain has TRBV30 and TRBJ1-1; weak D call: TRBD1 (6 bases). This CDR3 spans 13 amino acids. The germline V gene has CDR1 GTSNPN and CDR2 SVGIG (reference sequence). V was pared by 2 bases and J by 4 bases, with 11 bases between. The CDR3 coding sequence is TGTGCCTGGAGTATGGGGGCGAGCACTGAAGCTTTCTTT. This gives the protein CAWSMGASTEAFF.

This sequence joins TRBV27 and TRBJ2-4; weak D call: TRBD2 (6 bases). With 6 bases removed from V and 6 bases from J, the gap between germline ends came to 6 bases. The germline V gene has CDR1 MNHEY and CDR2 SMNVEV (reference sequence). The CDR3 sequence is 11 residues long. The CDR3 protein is CASRGGNIQYF. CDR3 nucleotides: TGTGCCAGCAGGGGGGGAAACATTCAGTACTTC.

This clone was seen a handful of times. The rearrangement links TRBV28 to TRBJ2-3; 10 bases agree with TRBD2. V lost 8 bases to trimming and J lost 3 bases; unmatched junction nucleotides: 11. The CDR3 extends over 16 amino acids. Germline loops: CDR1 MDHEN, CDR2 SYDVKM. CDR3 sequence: CASLERKRGGTDTQYF. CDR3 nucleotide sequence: TGTGCCAGCCTCGAGCGAAAGCGGGGGGGAACAGATACGCAGTATTTT. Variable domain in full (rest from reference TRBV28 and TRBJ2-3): DVKVTQSSRYLVKRTGEKVFLECVQDMDHENMFWYRQDPGLGLRLIYFSYDVKMKEKGDIPEGYSVSREKKERFSLILESASTNQTSMYLCASLERKRGGTDTQYFGPGTRLTVL.

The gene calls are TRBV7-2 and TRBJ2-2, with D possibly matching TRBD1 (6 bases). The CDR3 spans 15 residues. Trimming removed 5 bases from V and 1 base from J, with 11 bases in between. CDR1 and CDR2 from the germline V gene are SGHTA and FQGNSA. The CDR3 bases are TGTGCCAGCAGCACCGGGACAATGAACACCGGGGAGCTGTTTTTT. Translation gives CASSTGTMNTGELFF.

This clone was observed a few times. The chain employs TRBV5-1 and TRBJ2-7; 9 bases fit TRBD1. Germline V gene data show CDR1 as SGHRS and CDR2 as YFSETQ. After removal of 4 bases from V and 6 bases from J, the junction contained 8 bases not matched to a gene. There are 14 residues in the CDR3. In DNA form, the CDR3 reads TGCGCCAGCAGCGTGACAGGGGGAAGTCTCGAGCAGTACTTC. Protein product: CASSVTGGSLEQYF. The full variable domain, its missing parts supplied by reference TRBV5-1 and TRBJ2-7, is KAGVTQTPRYLIKTRGQQVTLSCSPISGHRSVSWYQQTPGQGLQFLFEYFSETQRNKGNFPGRFSGRQFSNSRSEMNVSTLELGDSALYLCASSVTGGSLEQYFGPGTRLTVT.

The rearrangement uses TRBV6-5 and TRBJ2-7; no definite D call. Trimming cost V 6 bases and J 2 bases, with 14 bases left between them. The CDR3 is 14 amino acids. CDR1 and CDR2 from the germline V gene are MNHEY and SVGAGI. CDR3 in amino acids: CASSSGNSPYEQYF. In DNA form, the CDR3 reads TGTGCCAGCAGCTCAGGCAACAGCCCCTACGAGCAGTACTTC.

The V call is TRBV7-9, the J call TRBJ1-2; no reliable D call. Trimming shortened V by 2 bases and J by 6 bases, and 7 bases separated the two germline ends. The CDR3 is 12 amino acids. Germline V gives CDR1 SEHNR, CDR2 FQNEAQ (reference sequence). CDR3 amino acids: CASSLRTNGYTF. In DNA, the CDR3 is TGTGCCAGCAGCTTACGTACAAATGGCTACACCTTC.

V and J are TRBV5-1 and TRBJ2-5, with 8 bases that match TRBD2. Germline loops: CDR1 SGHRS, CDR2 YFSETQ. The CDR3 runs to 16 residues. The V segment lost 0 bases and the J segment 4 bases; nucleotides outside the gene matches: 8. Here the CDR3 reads CASSLEKRGWAETQYF. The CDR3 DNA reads TGCGCCAGCAGCTTGGAGAAGCGGGGGTGGGCAGAGACCCAGTACTTC.

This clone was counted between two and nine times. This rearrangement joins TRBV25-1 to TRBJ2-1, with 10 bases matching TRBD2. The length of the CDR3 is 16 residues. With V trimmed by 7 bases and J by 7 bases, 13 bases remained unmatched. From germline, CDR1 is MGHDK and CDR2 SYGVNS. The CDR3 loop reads CASTKAGGGDGNEQFF. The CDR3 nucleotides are TGTGCCAGCACTAAAGCGGGAGGGGGCGATGGGAATGAGCAGTTCTTC.

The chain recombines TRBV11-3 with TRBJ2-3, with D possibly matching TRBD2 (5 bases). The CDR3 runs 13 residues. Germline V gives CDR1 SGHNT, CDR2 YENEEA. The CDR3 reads CASGVGVADTQYF. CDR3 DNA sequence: TGTGCGTCTGGGGTCGGGGTGGCAGATACGCAGTATTTT.

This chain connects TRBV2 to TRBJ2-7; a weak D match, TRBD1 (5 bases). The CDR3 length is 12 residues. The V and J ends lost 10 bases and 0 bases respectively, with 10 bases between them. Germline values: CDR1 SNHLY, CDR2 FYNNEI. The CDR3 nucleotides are TGTGCCACCAGGGCTCCCTCCTACGAGCAGTACTTC. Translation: CATRAPSYEQYF.

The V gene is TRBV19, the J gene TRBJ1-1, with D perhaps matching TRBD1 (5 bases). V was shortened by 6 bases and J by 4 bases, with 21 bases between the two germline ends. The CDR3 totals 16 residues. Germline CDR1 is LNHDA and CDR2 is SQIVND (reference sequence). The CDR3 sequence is CASSLRGAGRATEAFF. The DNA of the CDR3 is TGTGCCAGTAGCCTCCGAGGAGCAGGGAGGGCCACTGAAGCTTTCTTT.

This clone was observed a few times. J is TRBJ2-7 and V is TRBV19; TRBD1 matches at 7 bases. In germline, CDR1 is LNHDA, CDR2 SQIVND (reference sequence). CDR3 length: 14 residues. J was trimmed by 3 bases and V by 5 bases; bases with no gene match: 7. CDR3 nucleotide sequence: TGTGCCAGTAGTCTGAGGACAGGTAACTACGAGCAGTACTTC. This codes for CASSLRTGNYEQYF. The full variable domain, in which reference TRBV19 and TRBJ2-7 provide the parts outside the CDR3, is DGGITQSPKYLFRKEGQNVTLSCEQNLNHDAMYWYRQDPGQGLRLIYYSQIVNDFQKGDIAEGYSVSREKKESFPLTVTSAQKNPTAFYLCASSLRTGNYEQYFGPGTRLTVT.

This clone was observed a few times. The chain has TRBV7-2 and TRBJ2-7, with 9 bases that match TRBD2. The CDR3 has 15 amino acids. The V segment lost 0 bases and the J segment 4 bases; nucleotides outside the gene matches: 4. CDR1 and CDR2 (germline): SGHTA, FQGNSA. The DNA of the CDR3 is TGTGCCAGCAGCTTAGCAAGCGGGGGGCTTTACGAGCAGTACTTC. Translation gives CASSLASGGLYEQYF.

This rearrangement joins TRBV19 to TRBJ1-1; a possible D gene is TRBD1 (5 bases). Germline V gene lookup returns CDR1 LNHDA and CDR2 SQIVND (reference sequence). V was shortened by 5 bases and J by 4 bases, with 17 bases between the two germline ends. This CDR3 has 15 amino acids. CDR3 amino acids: CASSYRPGLGTEAFF. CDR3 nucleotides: TGTGCCAGTAGTTATCGGCCGGGACTGGGCACTGAAGCTTTCTTT.